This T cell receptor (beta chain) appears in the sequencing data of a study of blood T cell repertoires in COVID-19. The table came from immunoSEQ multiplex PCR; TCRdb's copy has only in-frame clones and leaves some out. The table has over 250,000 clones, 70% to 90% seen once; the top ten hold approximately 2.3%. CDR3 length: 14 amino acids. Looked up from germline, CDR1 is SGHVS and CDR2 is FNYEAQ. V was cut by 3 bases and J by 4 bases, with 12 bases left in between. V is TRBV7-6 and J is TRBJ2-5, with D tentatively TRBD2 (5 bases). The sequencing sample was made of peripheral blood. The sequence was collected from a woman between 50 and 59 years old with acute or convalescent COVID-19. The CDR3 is CASSFLTSTETQYF. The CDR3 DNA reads TGTGCCAGCAGCTTCCTTACTAGTACAGAGACCCAGTACTTC. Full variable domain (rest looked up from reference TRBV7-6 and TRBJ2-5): GAGVSQSPRYKVTKRGQDVALRCDPISGHVSLYWYRQALGQGPEFLTYFNYEAQQDKSGLPNDRFSAERPEGSISTLTIQRTEQRDSAMYRCASSFLTSTETQYFGPGTRLLVL.